The 11 T cell receptor beta chains below all came from one sample that was sequenced in a study of T cell responses to AZD1222 COVID-19 vaccine. Using immunoSEQ multiplex PCR, the repertoire was profiled, and TCRdb retains in-frame clones only, with some absent. The profile shows fewer than 120,000 clones, 70% to 90% of them singletons. The specimen comprised peripheral blood, sampled 28 days after the second AZD1222 dose. These receptors came from an adult who received the AZD1222 COVID-19 vaccine.

The genes are TRBV19 and TRBJ1-3; D perhaps matches TRBD1 (5 bases). V was shortened by 4 bases and J by 0 bases, with 10 bases between the two germline ends. The CDR3 totals 15 residues. Looked up from germline, CDR1 is LNHDA and CDR2 is SQIVND (reference sequence). Written as DNA, the CDR3 is TGTGCCAGTAGTACCGGGGCCCGCTCTGGAAACACCATATATTTT. Its protein is CASSTGARSGNTIYF.

This clone was counted once. This chain connects TRBV11-3 to TRBJ1-1; maybe TRBD1 (6 bases). The length of the CDR3 is 14 residues. Trimming took off 5 bases at V and 6 bases at J, with 16 bases between the two ends. Germline V gene lookup returns CDR1 SGHNT and CDR2 YENEEA. In DNA form, the CDR3 reads TGTGCCAGCAGCCACCTAATCAGGGGTTCTGAAGCTTTCTTT. Encoded protein: CASSHLIRGSEAFF.

This chain connects TRBV6-5 to TRBJ2-1, with TRBD2 matching over 10 bases. Germline V gives CDR1 MNHEY, CDR2 SVGAGI. This CDR3 comprises 15 residues. V lost 6 bases and J lost 6; bases outside the gene matches: 8. CDR3 DNA: TGTGCCAGCAGCCCACTAGCGGGGAATAGCAATGAGCAGTTCTTC. Translating gives CASSPLAGNSNEQFF.

The rearrangement links TRBV19 to TRBJ2-1, with TRBD2 matching over 13 bases. The CDR3 consists of 18 residues. Germline V gene sequence: CDR1 LNHDA, CDR2 SQIVND (reference sequence). V lost 7 bases, J lost 5 bases, and 14 bases stayed unmatched. CDR3 region: CASTPGLAGRGWDNEQFF. The CDR3 DNA reads as TGTGCCAGTACCCCGGGACTAGCGGGAAGGGGGTGGGACAATGAGCAGTTCTTC.

This chain connects TRBV5-4 to TRBJ1-2; no clear D. The CDR3 covers 15 residues. Between the trimmed V and J ends, which lost 0 bases and 5 bases, there was a span of 14 bases. Germline loops: CDR1 SGHNT, CDR2 YYREEE (reference sequence). DNA for the CDR3: TGTGCCAGCAGCTTGGCGAAGGCAGGAAATTATGGCTACACCTTC. Translation gives CASSLAKAGNYGYTF.

The chain joins TRBV19 to TRBJ2-3; tentatively, D is TRBD2 (5 bases). Trimming pared 8 bases from V and 6 bases from J, leaving 12 bases between. CDR1 and CDR2 from the germline V gene are LNHDA and SQIVND (reference sequence). The CDR3 loop spans 12 amino acids. CDR3 residues: CASESGGDTQYF. In DNA, the CDR3 is TGTGCCAGTGAGTCCGGCGGGGATACGCAGTATTTT.

V and J are TRBV6-4 and TRBJ2-3; the D is unclear. Deletions cut 11 bases from V and 4 bases from J, with 19 bases between. CDR3 length equals 14 residues. The germline V gene has CDR1 MRHNA and CDR2 SNTAGT. The CDR3 sequence: CAASVWNMPDTQYF. The CDR3 DNA follows: TGTGCCGCCTCCGTTTGGAATATGCCAGATACGCAGTATTTT.

The V and J genes are TRBV2 and TRBJ2-7, with D perhaps TRBD2 (7 bases). The CDR3 has 15 residues. V was pared by 1 base and J by 0 bases, with 10 bases between. Per the germline V gene, CDR1 is SNHLY and CDR2 is FYNNEI. The CDR3 reads CASSEEGGLSYEQYF. Here the CDR3 DNA reads TGTGCCAGCAGTGAAGAGGGGGGGCTCTCCTACGAGCAGTACTTC.

The chain combines TRBV6-1 with TRBJ1-5; D ambiguous. Trimming shortened V by 6 bases and J by 0 bases, and 6 bases separated the two germline ends. The CDR3 spans 13 residues. Per the germline V gene, CDR1 is MNHNS and CDR2 is SASEGT. The CDR3 spells CASSPISNQPQHF. CDR3 sequence (DNA): TGTGCCAGCAGCCCAATTAGCAATCAGCCCCAGCATTTT.

In DNA form, the CDR3 reads TGTGCCAGCAGCCCAGACTTCTCTGGAAACACCATATATTTT. This codes for CASSPDFSGNTIYF. The chain uses TRBV7-9 and TRBJ1-3; D not certain. CDR1 is SEHNR, CDR2 FQNEAQ, per germline (reference sequence). The germline V and J ends were trimmed by 5 bases and 0 bases, with 8 bases remaining between them. The CDR3 is 14 residues long. The entire variable domain, with the rest obtained from reference TRBV7-9 and TRBJ1-3, is as follows: DTGVSQNPRHKITKRGQNVTFRCDPISEHNRLYWYRQTLGQGPEFLTYFQNEAQLEKSRLLSDRFSAERPKGSFSTLEIQRTEQGDSAMYLCASSPDFSGNTIYFGEGSWLTVV.

This sequence joins TRBV14 and TRBJ1-3; 8 bases are a match to TRBD1. The CDR3 covers 17 residues. CDR1 SGHDN and CDR2 FVKESK come from the germline V gene. V shed 1 base and J 4 bases; nucleotides not matched to a gene: 9. The CDR3 nucleotides read TGTGCCAGCAGCCAAGGCTTTTTGGGGGACAGGGGAAACACCATATATTTT. Protein product: CASSQGFLGDRGNTIYF.